The 11 T cell receptor beta chains presented below share a single source sample, sequenced in a study of T cell repertoires in cytomegalovirus infection. Using its own MiXCR run on the reads, TCRdb lists one record per CDR3 protein. The data hold over 300,000 distinct CDR3 sequences, with roughly 15% observed a single time. Source material: PBMCs. These receptors came from a human donor in good health (CMV status not recorded). Some clones in this sample may be carry-over from other donors' samples.

This clonotype was seen a handful of times. V and J are TRBV6-2 or TRBV6-3 and TRBJ1-6; D unclear. The CDR3 has 13 amino acids. V was clipped by 6 bases and J by 8 bases, with 11 bases between them. Germline V lookup: CDR1 MNHEY, CDR2 SVGEGT. CDR3 residues: CASRRDPYSPLHF. In nucleotides, the CDR3 is TGTGCCAGCAGACGAGACCCTTATTCACCCCTCCACTTT.

This chain joins TRBV29-1 and TRBJ2-5; D is perhaps TRBD1 or TRBD2 (5 bases each). V was pared by 6 bases and J by 5 bases, with 16 bases between. The germline V gene encodes CDR1 SQVTM and CDR2 ANQGSEA. The CDR3 has 13 amino acids. CDR3 nucleotides: TGCAGCGTCCGTCGGGGCGTTTTCGAGACCCAGTACTTC. Translated: CSVRRGVFETQYF.

This clonotype was seen repeatedly, ten times or more. The gene calls are TRBV6-5 and TRBJ2-7; D possibly corresponds to TRBD1 (5 bases). Germline values: CDR1 MNHEY, CDR2 SVGAGI. This CDR3 is built from 13 residues. Trimming took off 2 bases at V and 1 base at J, with 6 bases between the two ends. In DNA, the CDR3 is TGTGCCAGCAGTTACGACAGATCCTACGAGCAGTACTTC. The encoded protein is CASSYDRSYEQYF.

Many counts were recorded for this clonotype. The chain has TRBV7-6 and TRBJ2-2; D may be TRBD1 (5 bases). Germline values: CDR1 SGHVS, CDR2 FNYEAQ. The length of the CDR3 is 12 residues. V was trimmed by 5 bases and J by 6 bases, leaving 7 bases between them. The CDR3 DNA is TGTGCCAGCAGCCAGGGTTCCGGGGAGCTGTTTTTT. Encoded protein: CASSQGSGELFF.

This clonotype came up many times. The chain has TRBV28 and TRBJ1-4; D unresolved. Trimming removed 3 bases from V and 4 bases from J, with 18 bases in between. CDR3 length: 17 residues. Germline V gene data show CDR1 as MDHEN and CDR2 as SYDVKM. This chain's CDR3 is CASSFVVAAKLNEKLFF. The CDR3 DNA reads TGTGCCAGCAGTTTCGTAGTCGCCGCTAAACTTAATGAAAAACTGTTTTTT.

Many counts were recorded for this clonotype. J is TRBJ2-6 and V is TRBV7-9; TRBD1 aligns across 10 bases. The CDR3 covers 17 residues. The germline gives CDR1 SEHNR, CDR2 FQNEAQ (reference sequence). V shed 1 base and J 3 bases; nucleotides not matched to a gene: 3. The CDR3 bases are TGTGCCAGCAGCTTAGGGACAGGGGGTTATGGGGCCAACGTCCTGACTTTC. Translation: CASSLGTGGYGANVLTF.

This clonotype was detected ten times or more. J is TRBJ2-2 and V is TRBV6-6, with 9 bases matching TRBD2. Germline V lookup: CDR1 MNHNY, CDR2 SVGAGI (reference sequence). The CDR3 extends over 21 amino acids. J gave up 2 bases and V 0 bases, and 16 bases lay outside the gene matches. The CDR3 DNA is TGTGCCAGCAGTTACTCGAAATACGTTGCGGGGGGGCGCGACAACACCGGGGAGCTGTTTTTT. The encoded protein is CASSYSKYVAGGRDNTGELFF.

This clonotype has a handful of counts. J is TRBJ1-2 and V is TRBV20-1, with a possible D match to TRBD1 (6 bases). CDR1 and CDR2 from the germline V gene are DFQATT and SNEGSKA (reference sequence). The CDR3 extends over 15 amino acids. The ends were cut back, 6 bases at V and 4 bases at J, with 21 bases in the middle. The CDR3 region has the DNA TGCAGTGCCCGGCCCGGGGGGGCTCTCGGCTATGGCTACACCTTC. It codes for CSARPGGALGYGYTF.

The V gene is TRBV7-2, the J gene TRBJ2-3; no clear D. V was shortened by 3 bases and J by 4 bases, with 11 bases between the two germline ends. CDR3 size: 14 residues. The V gene's germline CDR1 is SGHTA and CDR2 FQGNSA. CDR3 nucleotides: TGTGCCAGCAGCTTCGCGGCGACGCCAGATACGCAGTATTTT. Its translation is CASSFAATPDTQYF. The full variable domain, rest sourced from reference TRBV7-2 and TRBJ2-3, is GAGVSQSPSNKVTEKGKDVELRCDPISGHTALYWYRQSLGQGLEFLIYFQGNSAPDKSGLPSDRFSAERTGGSVSTLTIQRTQQEDSAVYLCASSFAATPDTQYFGPGTRLTVL.

The table lists this clonotype with a few counts. The rearrangement uses TRBV7-2 and TRBJ2-5; 7 bases align to TRBD1. This CDR3 has 16 amino acids. The trim removed 2 bases at V and 0 bases at J, leaving 6 bases unmatched. Germline V gene data show CDR1 as SGHTA and CDR2 as FQGNSA. The CDR3 sequence: CASSLLTGMYQETQYF. The CDR3 coding sequence is TGTGCCAGCAGCTTACTGACAGGGATGTACCAAGAGACCCAGTACTTC. The full variable domain, in which reference TRBV7-2 and TRBJ2-5 provide the parts outside the CDR3, is GAGVSQSPSNKVTEKGKDVELRCDPISGHTALYWYRQSLGQGLEFLIYFQGNSAPDKSGLPSDRFSAERTGGSVSTLTIQRTQQEDSAVYLCASSLLTGMYQETQYFGPGTRLLVL.

Worth noting for this clonotype: Given a much more abundant clone one base away, this may be a read error. This chain uses TRBV7-2 with TRBJ1-4; D uncertain. The CDR3 covers 15 residues. Looked up from germline, CDR1 is SGHTA and CDR2 is FQGNSA. CDR3 bases: TGTGCCTGCAGACAACCGGGAGCCTATAATGAAAAACTGTTTTTT. This sequence encodes CACRQPGAYNEKLFF.